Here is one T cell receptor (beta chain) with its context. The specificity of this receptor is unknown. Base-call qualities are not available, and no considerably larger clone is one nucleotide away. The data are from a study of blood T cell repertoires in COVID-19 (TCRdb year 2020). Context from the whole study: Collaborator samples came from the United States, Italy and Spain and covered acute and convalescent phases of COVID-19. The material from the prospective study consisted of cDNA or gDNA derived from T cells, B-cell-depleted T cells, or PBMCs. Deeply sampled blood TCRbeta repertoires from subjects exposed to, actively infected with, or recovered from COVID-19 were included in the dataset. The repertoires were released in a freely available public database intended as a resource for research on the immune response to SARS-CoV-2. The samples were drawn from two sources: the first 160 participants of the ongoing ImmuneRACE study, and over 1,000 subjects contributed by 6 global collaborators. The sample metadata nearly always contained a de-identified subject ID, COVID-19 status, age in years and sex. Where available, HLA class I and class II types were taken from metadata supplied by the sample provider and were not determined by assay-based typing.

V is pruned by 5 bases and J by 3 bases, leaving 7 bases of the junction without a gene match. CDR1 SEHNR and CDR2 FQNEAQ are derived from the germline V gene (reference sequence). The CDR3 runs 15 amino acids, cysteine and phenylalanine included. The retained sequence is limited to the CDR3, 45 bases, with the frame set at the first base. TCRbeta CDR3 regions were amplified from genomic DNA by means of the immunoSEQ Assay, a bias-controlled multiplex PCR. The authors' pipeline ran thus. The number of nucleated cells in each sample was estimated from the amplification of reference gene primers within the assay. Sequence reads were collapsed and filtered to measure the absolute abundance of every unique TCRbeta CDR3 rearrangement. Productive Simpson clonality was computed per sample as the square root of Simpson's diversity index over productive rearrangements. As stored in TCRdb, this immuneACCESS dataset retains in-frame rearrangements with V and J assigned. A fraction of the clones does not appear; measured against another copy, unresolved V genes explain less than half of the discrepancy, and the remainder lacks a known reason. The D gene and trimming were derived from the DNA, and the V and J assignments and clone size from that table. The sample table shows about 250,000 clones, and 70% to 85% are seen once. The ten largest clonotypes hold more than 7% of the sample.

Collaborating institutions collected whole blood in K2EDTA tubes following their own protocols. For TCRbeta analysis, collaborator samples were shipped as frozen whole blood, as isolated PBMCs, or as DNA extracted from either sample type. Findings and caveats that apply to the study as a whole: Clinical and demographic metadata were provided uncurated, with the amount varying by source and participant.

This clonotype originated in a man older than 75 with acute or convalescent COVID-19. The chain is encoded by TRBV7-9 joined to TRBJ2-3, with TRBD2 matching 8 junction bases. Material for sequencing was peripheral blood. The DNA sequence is TGTGCCAGCAGCCTCTTCCGGGGGGGAACAGATACGCAGTATTTT. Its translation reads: CASSLFRGGTDTQYF.